This T cell receptor (beta chain) was identified during a study of identical twins. The V gene lost 6 bases and the J gene lost 5 bases, with 23 bases spanning the gap. Germline V gives CDR1 DFQATT, CDR2 SNEGSKA (reference sequence). There are 16 residues in the CDR3. TCRdb re-derived calls from the 5' RACE reads in MiXCR, one entry per CDR3 protein. The data show fewer than 800,000 distinct CDR3 sequences, with about 7% seen just once and roughly 1.6% held by the top ten. The table lists this clonotype with a few counts. The same data also went into a second study, on yellow fever vaccine responses in identical twins.

The V call is TRBV20-1, the J call TRBJ2-1; D may correspond to TRBD1 or TRBD2 (5 bases each). The specimen was PBMCs. The receptor was isolated from a woman between 18 and 29 years old in good health. CDR3 DNA sequence: TGCAGTGCCAGGAGAGGGGCGGGTTACCCAAACAATGAGCAGTTCTTC. The encoded protein is CSARRGAGYPNNEQFF.